The present T cell receptor (beta chain) was sequenced within a study of blood T cells in healthy people across ages. Combining a sample-barcoded 5' primer with a J-beta primer mix, a second PCR ran for about 6 to 12 cycles. TCRdb passed the 5' RACE reads through MiXCR, listing each CDR3 protein once. This sample has 700,000 to 950,000 distinct CDR3 sequences, with more than 40% found just once. The sample taken for sequencing was blood. The clonotype originates from a woman aged 55-70 years in good health.

The CDR3: CASRPGTGGTDTQYF. Written as DNA, the CDR3 is TGCGCCAGCAGACCCGGGACAGGGGGTACAGATACGCAGTATTTT. The rearrangement uses TRBV5-1 and TRBJ2-3; 11 bases match TRBD1. CDR1 is SGHRS and CDR2 is YFSETQ in the germline V gene. The CDR3 contains 15 residues. Trimming took 5 bases from V and 3 from J; bases not matched to a gene: 5.